Following are 23 T cell receptor beta chains from one sample sequenced in a study of CD8 T cells in ankylosing spondylitis. General observations from the study: About 8 highly homologous variants made up a TCR beta motif, and this motif appeared characteristic of ankylosing spondylitis blood.

In TCRdb, the 5' RACE reads were re-called with MiXCR into one record per CDR3 protein. The sample has a few hundred thousand distinct CDR3 sequences, roughly 15% seen once. Their target antigens are unknown. The sequenced sample was blood, either unsorted or a sorted T cell fraction (not recorded which). Receptors originate from a male donor with ankylosing spondylitis.

The chain joins TRBV12-3 or TRBV12-4 to TRBJ2-4; D uncertain. Trimming left V 3 bases short and J 1 base short, with 10 bases between. The CDR3 is 15 residues long. CDR3 sequence: CASSFPTPAKNIQYF. The CDR3 DNA follows: TGTGCCAGCAGTTTTCCGACACCTGCCAAAAACATTCAGTACTTC.

V usage is TRBV12-3 or TRBV12-4 and J usage is TRBJ1-1; D is unclear. The CDR3 consists of 17 residues. V was pared by 6 bases and J by 1 base, with 21 bases between. The CDR3 nucleotides are TGTGCCAGCAGCCCACTCCCGGGAGGCTGGGGGAACACTGAAGCTTTCTTT. Amino acids: CASSPLPGGWGNTEAFF.

This clonotype was found a few times. J is TRBJ1-1 and V is TRBV11-2; D possibly corresponds to TRBD1 (5 bases). Trimming left V 1 base short and J 4 bases short, with 16 bases between. The CDR3 has 16 amino acids. Germline loops: CDR1 SGHAT, CDR2 FQNNGV. The CDR3 is CASSLAGTVVSTEAFF. Written as DNA, the CDR3 is TGTGCCAGCAGCTTAGCCGGGACCGTTGTTAGCACTGAAGCTTTCTTT.

This clonotype has more than one count but fewer than ten. The chain couples TRBV7-9 to TRBJ1-4, with D possibly being TRBD1 (5 bases). The CDR3 consists of 15 residues. Germline CDR1 is SEHNR and CDR2 is FQNEAQ (reference sequence). Trimming shortened V by 5 bases and J by 0 bases, and 10 bases separated the two germline ends. The CDR3 DNA sequence: TGTGCCAGCAGCACCCGACAGTCAACTAATGAAAAACTGTTTTTT. It encodes CASSTRQSTNEKLFF.

The rearrangement links TRBV6-2 or TRBV6-3 to TRBJ2-2; D is uncertain. Germline CDR1 MNHEY, CDR2 SVGEGT. The CDR3 is made up of 15 amino acids. Trimming took 7 bases from V and 1 from J, leaving 13 bases between them. The CDR3 spells CASTLRTGNTGELFF. The DNA of the CDR3 is TGTGCCAGCACTCTTCGGACGGGGAACACCGGGGAGCTGTTTTTT.

This clonotype was seen only a few times. This chain connects TRBV7-3 to TRBJ2-3; 13 nucleotides align to TRBD2. The CDR3 spans 17 residues. Trimming took 5 bases from V and 4 from J; bases not matched to a gene: 9. Germline-derived CDR1 and CDR2 are SGHTA and FQGTGA. CDR3 DNA: TGTGCCAGCAGCCGGACTAGCGGGAGTCCCGGGGCAGATACGCAGTATTTT. This gives the protein CASSRTSGSPGADTQYF.

This chain joins TRBV18 and TRBJ1-4; a possible D gene is TRBD1 (6 bases). This CDR3 contains 16 residues. V lost 6 bases and J 0 bases, leaving 14 bases between the germline ends. The V gene's germline CDR1 is KGHSH and CDR2 LQKENI. The CDR3 coding sequence is TGTGCCAGCTCCCGGGGGGCAGGCGCAACTAATGAAAAACTGTTTTTT. It codes for CASSRGAGATNEKLFF.

This sequence joins TRBV9 and TRBJ2-5; tentative D call: TRBD2 (6 bases). Trimming stripped 3 bases from V and 1 base from J, with 16 bases between. The CDR3 has 16 residues. The germline V gene encodes CDR1 SGDLS and CDR2 YYNGEE. The CDR3 region is CASSAGLRRGQETQYF. In DNA form, the CDR3 reads TGTGCCAGCAGCGCGGGGCTTAGGAGGGGCCAAGAGACCCAGTACTTC.

About this clonotype itself: Likely a read error: the CDR3 ends without its conserved phenylalanine or tryptophan. The chain links TRBV5-1 to TRBJ2-1; 9 nucleotides align to TRBD2. V lost 0 bases to trimming and J lost 7 bases; unmatched junction nucleotides: 8. Germline CDR1 is SGHRS and CDR2 is YFSETQ. The CDR3 has 16 residues. DNA for the CDR3: TGCGCCAGCAGCTTGGAACCGGGACTAGCTGGGAATGAGCAGTTCATC. Translating it yields CASSLEPGLAGNEQFI.

This clonotype was observed a few times. This chain connects TRBV7-9 to TRBJ1-6; a weak D match, TRBD1 (6 bases). The CDR3 covers 14 residues. Looked up from germline, CDR1 is SEHNR and CDR2 is FQNEAQ (reference sequence). Trimming shortened V by 6 bases and J by 5 bases, and 11 bases separated the two germline ends. CDR3 bases: TGTGCCAGCAGTAACAGGGTGGATAATTCACCCCTCCACTTT. This gives the protein CASSNRVDNSPLHF.

This clonotype came up a few times. This CDR3 reads CSVEGHTDTQYF. CDR3 nucleotide sequence: TGCAGCGTTGAAGGACACACAGATACGCAGTATTTT. The chain has TRBV29-1 and TRBJ2-3; D unresolved. Germline CDR1 reads SQVTM; CDR2 reads ANQGSEA. The CDR3 length is 12 residues. V gave up 1 base and J gave up 2 bases, with 4 bases separating them.

The rearrangement joins TRBV18 to TRBJ1-5; D is unresolved. The V gene lost 8 bases and the J gene lost 0 bases, with 11 bases spanning the gap. CDR1 and CDR2 (germline): KGHSH, LQKENI. The CDR3 has 14 residues. The CDR3 reads CASTAGYSNQPQHF. The CDR3 DNA is TGTGCCAGCACCGCGGGATATAGCAATCAGCCCCAGCATTTT.

This sequence joins TRBV6-1 and TRBJ1-5; TRBD1 matches at 9 bases. Per the germline V gene, CDR1 is MNHNS and CDR2 is SASEGT. Trimming removed 0 bases from V and 15 bases from J; junction bases left unmatched: 9. CDR3 length: 14 residues. The CDR3 region has the DNA TGTGCCAGCAGTGAAGCGGGAACAGGGGGCAAGCGGCATTTT. This codes for CASSEAGTGGKRHF.

CDR3 in DNA: TGTGCCAGCAGCTTGGATGGTGGTTGGCAGCCCCAGCATTTT. This sequence encodes CASSLDGGWQPQHF. The chain has TRBV7-9 and TRBJ1-5; the D is unclear. Trimming pared 3 bases from V and 7 bases from J, leaving 13 bases between. CDR1 is SEHNR and CDR2 is FQNEAQ in the germline V gene (reference sequence). CDR3 size: 14 residues.

This clonotype was recorded at least ten times. CDR3 amino acids: CASSGVKEQFF. DNA of the CDR3: TGCGCCAGCAGTGGGGTAAAAGAGCAGTTCTTC. The V call is TRBV4-1, the J call TRBJ2-1, with no clear D. There are 11 residues in the CDR3. Trimming shortened V by 6 bases and J by 10 bases, and 10 bases separated the two germline ends. Looked up from germline, CDR1 is MGHRA and CDR2 is YSYEKL.

This sequence joins TRBV20-1 and TRBJ1-5; D not resolved. This CDR3 has 15 amino acids. Germline lookup yields CDR1 DFQATT and CDR2 SNEGSKA (reference sequence). V lost 5 bases to trimming and J lost 1 base, with 15 bases between them. The CDR3 is CSASEGGYSNQPQHF. CDR3 in DNA: TGCAGTGCTTCCGAGGGAGGGTACAGCAATCAGCCCCAGCATTTT.

This chain connects TRBV5-8 to TRBJ1-5; D unclear. Germline assignment: CDR1 SGHTS and CDR2 YDEGEE. Trimming cost V 4 bases and J 2 bases, with 19 bases left between them. The CDR3 consists of 17 residues. The chain's CDR3 is CASSPGRVPLGNQPQHF. CDR3 coding DNA: TGTGCCAGCAGCCCCGGGAGGGTGCCACTGGGCAATCAGCCCCAGCATTTT.

This clonotype showed up just a few times. The chain recombines TRBV10-3 with TRBJ1-5; 11 positions match TRBD1. Trimming took 0 bases from V and 3 from J; bases not matched to a gene: 1. This CDR3 comprises 16 residues. The germline V gene encodes CDR1 ENHRY and CDR2 SYGVKD. The CDR3: CAISESGQGVNQPQHF. In nucleotides, the CDR3 is TGTGCCATCAGTGAGTCGGGACAGGGGGTCAATCAGCCCCAGCATTTT.

V is TRBV18 and J is TRBJ2-7, with no clear D. CDR1 is KGHSH, CDR2 LQKENI, per germline. The length of the CDR3 is 14 residues. V gave up 2 bases and J gave up 6 bases, with 14 bases separating them. CDR3 bases: TGTGCCAGCTCACCAAACCCAGGCCCGGGCGAGCAGTACTTC. As protein: CASSPNPGPGEQYF.

J is TRBJ2-5 and V is TRBV29-1; D unclear. Trimming took off 3 bases at V and 5 bases at J, with 7 bases between the two ends. This CDR3 is built from 11 residues. Germline V CDR1 and CDR2: SQVTM, ANQGSEA. The CDR3 protein is CSVEIGETQYF. The CDR3 nucleotides are TGCAGCGTTGAGATTGGGGAGACCCAGTACTTC.

This clonotype has more than one count but fewer than ten. The chain is built from TRBV28 and TRBJ2-6; 9 bases align to TRBD1. Germline CDR1 reads MDHEN; CDR2 reads SYDVKM. The CDR3 runs to 16 residues. V lost 4 bases to trimming and J lost 0 bases; unmatched junction nucleotides: 1. CDR3 loop: CASSSTGGSGANVLTF. CDR3 in DNA: TGTGCCAGCAGTTCGACAGGGGGCTCTGGGGCCAACGTCCTGACTTTC.

This clonotype turned up a few times. The rearrangement links TRBV12-3 or TRBV12-4 to TRBJ2-2; 7 positions match TRBD2. The CDR3 has 14 residues. V was clipped by 1 base and J by 5 bases; unmatched bases: 1. The CDR3 sequence: CASSLGLATGELFF. The CDR3, as DNA: TGTGCCAGCAGTTTAGGACTAGCAACCGGGGAGCTGTTTTTT.

The chain has TRBV7-2 and TRBJ2-1, with TRBD2 matching 11 bases. J was trimmed by 11 bases and V by 5 bases; bases with no gene match: 8. The CDR3 has 14 residues. The germline V gene encodes CDR1 SGHTA and CDR2 FQGNSA. Here the CDR3 reads CASSAGTSGTKQFF. CDR3 DNA: TGTGCCAGCAGCGCCGGGACTAGCGGTACTAAGCAGTTCTTC.